This T cell receptor (beta chain) was recorded in a study of cytomegalovirus exposure and HLA in healthy donors. On this clone: Its ends do not fully match the called genes, so a read error is possible. At the DNA level, this CDR3 is encoded by other sequences in the same sample as well.

The CDR3 length is 13 residues. Germline lookup yields CDR1 SGHAT and CDR2 FQNNGV. In the PCR, 60 Vbeta and 13 Jbeta primers were used. Measured with immunoSEQ multiplex PCR; TCRdb has only the in-frame clones, and not every one. The table lists about 130,000 clones, roughly four fifths of them singletons. This receptor was obtained from a male donor in good health and CMV-seronegative. This chain connects TRBV11-2 to TRBJ2-2, with D perhaps matching TRBD2 (6 bases). The sequencing input was PBMCs. CDR3 coding DNA: TGTGCCAGCAGCTTGGAAAGGGGCGGGGAGCTGTTTTTC. This encodes CASSLERGGELFF.